The 17 T cell receptor beta chains below all came from one sample that was sequenced in a study of CD8 T cells in ankylosing spondylitis. General study findings and limits: One TCR beta motif, made up of several highly homologous variants, appeared characteristic of ankylosing spondylitis blood.

No antigens are known for them. TCRdb passed the 5' RACE reads through MiXCR, listing each CDR3 protein once. This sample has 800,000 to 900,000 distinct CDR3 sequences; roughly 12% occur once, and the top ten carry about 0.5%. Sequenced input: blood, either unsorted or a sorted T cell fraction (not recorded which). The receptors originated from a male donor with ankylosing spondylitis.

This clonotype was picked up a small number of times. V and J are TRBV12-3 or TRBV12-4 and TRBJ1-5; a possible D gene is TRBD1 (5 bases). V lost 2 bases, J lost 9 bases, and 11 bases lay in between. This CDR3 spans 13 amino acids. The CDR3 sequence is CASSLRGFRPQHF. The CDR3 DNA is TGTGCCAGCAGTTTAAGGGGTTTTCGGCCCCAGCATTTT.

There are many counts of this clonotype. V gene TRBV20-1 combines with J gene TRBJ2-5; D possibly uses TRBD1 or TRBD2 (6 bases each). The ends were cut back, 1 base at V and 10 bases at J, with 13 bases in the middle. Germline CDR1 and CDR2: DFQATT and SNEGSKA (reference sequence). There are 12 residues in the CDR3. The CDR3 coding sequence is TGCAGTGCTAGAGGTCACAGGGAGGACCAGTACTTC. Its translation: CSARGHREDQYF.

The J gene is TRBJ2-2, the V gene TRBV6-2 or TRBV6-3, with D perhaps matching TRBD1 (5 bases). From germline, CDR1 is MNHEY and CDR2 SVGEGT. The CDR3 spans 15 residues. V shed 2 bases and J shed 1 base, with 8 bases lying between them. The CDR3, as DNA: TGTGCCAGCAGTTACCCCAGGGTGAACACCGGGGAGCTGTTTTTT. Amino acid sequence: CASSYPRVNTGELFF.

This clonotype has more than one count but fewer than ten. The chain employs TRBV6-1 and TRBJ2-7, with 7 nucleotides matching TRBD1. The CDR3 sequence is 15 residues long. The J segment lost 2 bases and the V segment lost 6 bases, leaving 10 bases of the junction unmatched. Germline CDR1 is MNHNS and CDR2 is SASEGT. CDR3 nucleotides: TGTGCCAGCAGACGCGCGACGGGACAGCCCTACGAGCAGTACTTC. This sequence encodes CASRRATGQPYEQYF.

In its sample, this clonotype was seen a few times. This chain uses TRBV20-1 with TRBJ1-2; D is uncertain. The CDR3 length is 13 residues. The ends were cut back, 5 bases at V and 0 bases at J, with 10 bases in the middle. CDR1 DFQATT and CDR2 SNEGSKA come from the germline V gene (reference sequence). The CDR3 region is CSASPEANYGYTF. The CDR3 DNA reads as TGCAGTGCTTCCCCCGAGGCTAACTATGGCTACACCTTC.

V gene TRBV7-2 combines with J gene TRBJ2-7, with D unclear. V gave up 8 bases and J gave up 6 bases, with 23 bases separating them. CDR3 length: 15 residues. Per the germline V gene, CDR1 is SGHTA and CDR2 is FQGNSA. This CDR3 reads CASRAFPGPYTEQYF. In DNA, the CDR3 is TGTGCCAGCCGCGCCTTCCCCGGGCCCTACACCGAGCAGTACTTC.

The chain couples TRBV30 to TRBJ2-7, with 9 positions matching TRBD2. The CDR3 contains 13 residues. V was pared by 3 bases and J by 1 base, with 1 base of the junction left unmatched. CDR1 and CDR2 from the germline V gene are GTSNPN and SVGIG (reference sequence). CDR3 region: CAWRLAGSYEQYF. CDR3 in DNA: TGTGCCTGGAGACTAGCGGGTTCCTACGAGCAGTACTTC.

The V gene is TRBV6-5, the J gene TRBJ1-6, with D tentatively TRBD1 (5 bases). The germline gives CDR1 MNHEY, CDR2 SVGAGI. V was cut by 0 bases and J by 9 bases, with 6 bases left in between. CDR3 length: 13 residues. The CDR3 DNA reads TGTGCCAGCAGTTACTCAGGGGTTTCACCCCTCCACTTT. Its translation: CASSYSGVSPLHF.

This clonotype was counted a few times. The rearrangement joins TRBV9 to TRBJ1-1; 7 bases agree with TRBD1. V dropped 4 bases and J dropped 3; count of bases not matched to a gene: 6. The CDR3 contains 14 residues. Germline V gene lookup returns CDR1 SGDLS and CDR2 YYNGEE. The CDR3: CASSPRGSYTEAFF. CDR3 DNA sequence: TGTGCCAGCAGCCCCAGGGGGTCCTACACTGAAGCTTTCTTT.

This chain connects TRBV9 to TRBJ1-6; D remains ambiguous. The CDR3 has 12 residues. Germline V gives CDR1 SGDLS, CDR2 YYNGEE. Trimming took off 0 bases at V and 9 bases at J, with 4 bases between the two ends. CDR3 bases: TGTGCCAGCAGCGTAGCGGGTTCACCCCTCCACTTT. It codes for CASSVAGSPLHF.

In this sample, this clonotype turned up a few times. The J gene is TRBJ2-7, the V gene TRBV12-3 or TRBV12-4; no firm D call. V dropped 5 bases and J dropped 6 bases, with 8 bases sitting between them. CDR3 length: 11 amino acids. The CDR3 loop reads CASSQYAEQYF. The CDR3 bases are TGTGCCAGCAGTCAGTATGCCGAGCAGTACTTC.

The chain carries TRBV5-6 and TRBJ1-1; TRBD1 is a possible D gene (5 bases). Trimming left V 2 bases short and J 3 bases short, with 11 bases between. CDR1 and CDR2 (germline): SGHDT, YYEEEE. The CDR3 spans 14 residues. CDR3 protein: CASSLGHWDTEAFF. In DNA, the CDR3 is TGTGCCAGCAGCTTAGGACACTGGGACACTGAAGCTTTCTTT.

There are a few counts of this clonotype. The rearrangement joins TRBV10-3 to TRBJ2-1; 8 bases map to TRBD2. CDR1 and CDR2 from the germline V gene are ENHRY and SYGVKD. The V segment lost 4 bases and the J segment 6 bases; nucleotides outside the gene matches: 11. This CDR3 comprises 16 residues. The CDR3 reads CAISGWTSSLGNEQFF. The CDR3 coding sequence is TGTGCCATCAGTGGGTGGACTAGCTCCTTAGGCAATGAGCAGTTCTTC.

CDR3 coding DNA: TGCGCCAGCAGCTTGGGGCTGGGAGGGCCTAGCACAGATACGCAGTATTTT. Translated, it gives CASSLGLGGPSTDTQYF. V usage is TRBV5-1 and J usage is TRBJ2-3; 7 bases match TRBD2. V was pared by 0 bases and J by 0 bases, with 7 bases of the junction left unmatched. Germline V gives CDR1 SGHRS, CDR2 YFSETQ. The CDR3 runs 17 residues.

This clonotype has at least ten counts. This chain uses TRBV7-2 with TRBJ2-1; D gene unclear. V lost 3 bases and J 6 bases, leaving 6 bases between the germline ends. Germline CDR1 is SGHTA and CDR2 is FQGNSA. This CDR3 is 12 amino acids long. The chain's CDR3 is CASSLVSNEQFF. CDR3 bases: TGTGCCAGCAGCTTGGTGAGCAATGAGCAGTTCTTC. The variable domain in full, completed from reference TRBV7-2 and TRBJ2-1, reads GAGVSQSPSNKVTEKGKDVELRCDPISGHTALYWYRQSLGQGLEFLIYFQGNSAPDKSGLPSDRFSAERTGGSVSTLTIQRTQQEDSAVYLCASSLVSNEQFFGPGTRLTVL.

This clonotype was detected many times. V is TRBV20-1 and J is TRBJ2-3; D is ambiguous. Germline assignment: CDR1 DFQATT and CDR2 SNEGSKA (reference sequence). V dropped 6 bases and J dropped 2 bases, with 15 bases sitting between them. This CDR3 contains 14 residues. The CDR3 loop reads CSAPPPGFTDTQYF. CDR3 coding DNA: TGCAGTGCGCCCCCCCCCGGATTCACAGATACGCAGTATTTT.

This clonotype has only a few counts. The chain uses TRBV20-1 and TRBJ2-3, with D tentatively TRBD2 (5 bases). The CDR3 has 18 residues. Germline assignment: CDR1 DFQATT and CDR2 SNEGSKA (reference sequence). The V and J ends lost 0 bases and 0 bases respectively, with 19 bases between them. The chain's CDR3 is CSAREGLGGRTSTDTQYF. The DNA for the CDR3 is TGCAGTGCTAGAGAGGGGTTGGGCGGGCGAACTAGCACAGATACGCAGTATTTT.